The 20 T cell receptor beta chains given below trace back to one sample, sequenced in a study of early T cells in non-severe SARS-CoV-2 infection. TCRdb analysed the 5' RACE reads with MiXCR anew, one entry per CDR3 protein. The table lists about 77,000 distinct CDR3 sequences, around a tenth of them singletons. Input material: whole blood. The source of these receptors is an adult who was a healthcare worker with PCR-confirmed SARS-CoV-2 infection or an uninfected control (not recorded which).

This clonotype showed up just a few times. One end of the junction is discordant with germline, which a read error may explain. The CDR3 nucleotides are TGTGCCAGCAGGCCAGCGGCGACAGGGGACCAGTTAAGCTTC. Translation gives CASRPAATGDQLSF. The chain recombines TRBV12-3 or TRBV12-4 with TRBJ2-1; 8 bases align to TRBD1. CDR3 size: 14 residues.

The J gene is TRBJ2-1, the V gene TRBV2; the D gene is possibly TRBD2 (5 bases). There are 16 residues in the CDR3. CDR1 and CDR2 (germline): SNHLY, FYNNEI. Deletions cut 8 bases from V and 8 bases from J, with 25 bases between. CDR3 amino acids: CASHRTLAGGTYEQFF. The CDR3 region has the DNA TGTGCCAGCCATAGAACCCTAGCAGGAGGTACTTATGAGCAGTTCTTC.

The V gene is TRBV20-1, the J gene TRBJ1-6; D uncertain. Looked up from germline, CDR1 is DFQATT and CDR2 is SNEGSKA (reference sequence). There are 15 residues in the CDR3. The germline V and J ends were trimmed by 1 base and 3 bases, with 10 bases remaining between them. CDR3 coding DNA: TGCAGTGCTAGAGTCCGGGGTGACTATAATTCACCCCTCCACTTT. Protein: CSARVRGDYNSPLHF.

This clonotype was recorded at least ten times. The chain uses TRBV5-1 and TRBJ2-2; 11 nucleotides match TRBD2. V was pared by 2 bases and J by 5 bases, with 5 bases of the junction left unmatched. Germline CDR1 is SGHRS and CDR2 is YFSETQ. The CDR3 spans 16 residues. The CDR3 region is CASSFFTSGRTGELFF. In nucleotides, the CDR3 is TGCGCCAGCAGCTTCTTTACTAGCGGGAGAACCGGGGAGCTGTTTTTT.

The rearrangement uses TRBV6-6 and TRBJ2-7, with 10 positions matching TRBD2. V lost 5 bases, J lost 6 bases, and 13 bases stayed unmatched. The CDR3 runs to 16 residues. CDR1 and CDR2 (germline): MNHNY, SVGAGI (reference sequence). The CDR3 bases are TGTGCCAGCAGTACGGGGGGGGGACTAGCGCCACCCGAGCAGTACTTC. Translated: CASSTGGGLAPPEQYF.

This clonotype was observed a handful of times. The CDR3 nucleotides are TGCAGCCTTAGATCCCAGGACCTGCCCGCCCCTGGGGACATTCAGTACTTC. Amino acid sequence: CSLRSQDLPAPGDIQYF. This sequence joins TRBV20-1 and TRBJ2-4; D is uncertain. From germline, CDR1 is DFQATT and CDR2 SNEGSKA (reference sequence). The CDR3 has 17 residues.

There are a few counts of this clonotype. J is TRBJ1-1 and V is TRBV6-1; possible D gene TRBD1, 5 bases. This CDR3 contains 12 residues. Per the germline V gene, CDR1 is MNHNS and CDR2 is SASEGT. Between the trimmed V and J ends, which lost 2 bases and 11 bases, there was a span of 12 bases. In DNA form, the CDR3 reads TGTGCCAGCAGTGAACAGGGCCTAAAGGCTTTCTTT. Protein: CASSEQGLKAFF.

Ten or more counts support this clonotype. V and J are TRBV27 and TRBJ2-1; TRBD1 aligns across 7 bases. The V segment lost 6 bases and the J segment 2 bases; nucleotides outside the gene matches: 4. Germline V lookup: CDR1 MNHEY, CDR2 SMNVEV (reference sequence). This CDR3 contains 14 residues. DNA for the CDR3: TGTGCCAGCAGACGACAGGGAACCTACAATGAGCAGTTCTTC. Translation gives CASRRQGTYNEQFF.

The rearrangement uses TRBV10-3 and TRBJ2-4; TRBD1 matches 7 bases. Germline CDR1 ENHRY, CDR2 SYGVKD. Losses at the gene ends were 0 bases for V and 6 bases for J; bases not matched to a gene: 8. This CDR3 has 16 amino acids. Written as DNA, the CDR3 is TGTGCCATCAGTGAGTCGAACTTGACAGGGCGAAACATTCAGTACTTC. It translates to CAISESNLTGRNIQYF.

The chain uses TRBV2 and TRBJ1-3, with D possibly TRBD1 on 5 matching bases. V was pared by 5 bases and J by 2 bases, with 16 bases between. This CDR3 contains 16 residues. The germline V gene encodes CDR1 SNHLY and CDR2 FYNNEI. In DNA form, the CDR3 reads TGTGCCAGCAGTCCCCTCCAGGGAGTAGCTGGAAACACCATATATTTT. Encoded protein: CASSPLQGVAGNTIYF.

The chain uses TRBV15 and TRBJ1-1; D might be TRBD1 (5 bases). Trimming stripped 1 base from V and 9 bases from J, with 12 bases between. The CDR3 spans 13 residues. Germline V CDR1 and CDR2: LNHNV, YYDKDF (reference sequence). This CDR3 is CATSRVKDTQAFF. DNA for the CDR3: TGTGCCACCAGCAGAGTAAAGGACACCCAAGCTTTCTTT. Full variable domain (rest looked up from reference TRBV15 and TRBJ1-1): DAMVIQNPRYQVTQFGKPVTLSCSQTLNHNVMYWYQQKSSQAPKLLFHYYDKDFNNEADTPDNFQSRRPNTSFCFLDIRSPGLGDTAMYLCATSRVKDTQAFFGQGTRLTVV.

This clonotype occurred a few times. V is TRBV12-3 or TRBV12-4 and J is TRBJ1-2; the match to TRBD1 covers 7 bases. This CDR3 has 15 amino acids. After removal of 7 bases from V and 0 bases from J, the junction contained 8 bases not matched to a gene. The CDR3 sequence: CASNSGQVSNYGYTF. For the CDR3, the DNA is TGTGCCAGCAACTCAGGACAGGTTTCTAACTATGGCTACACCTTC.

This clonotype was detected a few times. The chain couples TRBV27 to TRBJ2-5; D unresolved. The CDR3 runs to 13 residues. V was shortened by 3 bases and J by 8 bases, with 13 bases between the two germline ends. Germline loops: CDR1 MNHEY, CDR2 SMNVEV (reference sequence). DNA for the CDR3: TGTGCCAGCAGTTTTTCGTATGAGGACACCCAGTACTTC. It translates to CASSFSYEDTQYF.

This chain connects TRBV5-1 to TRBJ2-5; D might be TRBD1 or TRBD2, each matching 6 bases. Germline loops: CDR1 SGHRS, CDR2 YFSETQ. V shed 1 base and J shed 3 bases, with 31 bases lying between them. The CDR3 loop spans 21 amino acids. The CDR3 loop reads CASSLSLPGARGGGSEETQYF. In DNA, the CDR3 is TGCGCCAGCAGCTTGTCCCTCCCGGGGGCGCGCGGAGGCGGCTCAGAAGAGACCCAGTACTTC.

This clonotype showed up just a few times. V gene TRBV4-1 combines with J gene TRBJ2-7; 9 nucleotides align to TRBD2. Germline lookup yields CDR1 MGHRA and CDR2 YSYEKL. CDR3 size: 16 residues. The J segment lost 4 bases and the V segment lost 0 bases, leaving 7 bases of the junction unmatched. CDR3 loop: CASSQDMASGTYEQYF. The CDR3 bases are TGCGCCAGCAGCCAAGACATGGCTAGCGGGACTTACGAGCAGTACTTC.

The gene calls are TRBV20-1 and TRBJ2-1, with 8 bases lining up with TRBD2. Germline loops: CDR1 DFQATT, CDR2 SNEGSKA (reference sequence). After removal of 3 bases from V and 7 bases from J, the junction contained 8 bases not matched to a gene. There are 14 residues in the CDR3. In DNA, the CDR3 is TGCAGTGCTAGTTCCGGGACTAGGTTAAATGAGCAGTTCTTC. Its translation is CSASSGTRLNEQFF.

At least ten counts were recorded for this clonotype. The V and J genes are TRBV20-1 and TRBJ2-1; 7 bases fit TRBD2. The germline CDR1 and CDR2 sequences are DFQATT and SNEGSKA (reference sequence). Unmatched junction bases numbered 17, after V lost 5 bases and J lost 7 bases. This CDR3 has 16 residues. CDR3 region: CSAGRGETPWDNEQFF. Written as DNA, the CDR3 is TGCAGTGCTGGCCGGGGGGAAACGCCTTGGGATAATGAGCAGTTCTTC.

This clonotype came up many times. The CDR3 protein is CSARGAAPFSGANVLTF. CDR3 in DNA: TGCAGTGCTAGAGGGGCAGCTCCCTTCTCTGGGGCCAACGTCCTGACTTTC. The chain employs TRBV20-1 and TRBJ2-6, with D unclear. Germline-derived CDR1 and CDR2 are DFQATT and SNEGSKA (reference sequence). CDR3 size: 17 residues. The V end lost 1 base, the J end lost 0 bases, and 13 bases lay between the germline ends.

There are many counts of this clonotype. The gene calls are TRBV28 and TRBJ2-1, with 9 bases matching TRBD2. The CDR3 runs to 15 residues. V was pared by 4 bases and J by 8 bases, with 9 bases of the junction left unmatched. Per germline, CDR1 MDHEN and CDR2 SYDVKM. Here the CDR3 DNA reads TGTGCCAGCAGTTCCCCATTGGCGGGAGGGGATGAGCAGTTCTTC. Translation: CASSSPLAGGDEQFF.

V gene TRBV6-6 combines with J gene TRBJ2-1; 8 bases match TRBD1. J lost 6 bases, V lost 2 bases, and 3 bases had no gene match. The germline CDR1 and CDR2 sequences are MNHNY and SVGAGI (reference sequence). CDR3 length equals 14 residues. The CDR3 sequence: CASSYGGTGNEQFF. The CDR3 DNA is TGTGCCAGCAGTTACGGGGGGACAGGCAATGAGCAGTTCTTC.